Listed below are T cell receptor beta chains from one sample, sequenced in a study of T cells in narcolepsy. Repertoires were generated with immunoSEQ multiplex PCR, while TCRdb's copy carries only in-frame clones and drops some. The sample records tens of thousands of clones, 65% to 90% being singletons. Sequencing used memory (CD45RA-) CD4+ T cells from blood. The receptor set was obtained from a human donor in good health. Both conserved end residues are part of each CDR3. Each record gives: clone size, V gene, J gene, D gene, CDR3 DNA, CDR3 protein. A D gene is named only where the DNA matches it firmly. For some rows the clone size is stated as once, few or many, or as a class when expanded; others skip it.

.	TRBV10-3	TRBJ1-1	.	TGTGCCATCAGTGAGTCGAATGGACGGTACACTGAAGCTTTCTTT	CAISESNGRYTEAFF
.	TRBV28	TRBJ1-5	.	TGTGCCAGCAGTGTAAGAGCCGGCCAGCATTTT	CASSVRAGQHF
.	TRBV23-1	TRBJ2-4	.	TGCGCCAGCAAAGTGCACCTAGCCAAAAACATTCAGTACTTC	CASKVHLAKNIQYF
.	TRBV20-1	TRBJ2-5	.	TGCAGTGGCCTAGGGCCCGGAGCCCAGTACTTC	CSGLGPGAQYF
once	TRBV9	TRBJ1-2	.	TGTGCCAGCACCCCCGTAGGTTTCTATGGCTACACCTTC	CASTPVGFYGYTF
few	TRBV10-3	TRBJ1-3	TRBD1	TGTGCCATCAGTGGGCGGGGACAGGGGTCTGGAAACACCATATATTTT	CAISGRGQGSGNTIYF
.	TRBV5-1	TRBJ2-2	.	TGCGCCAGCAGCTTGGCCACCGGGACGTCCGGGGAGCTGTTTTTT	CASSLATGTSGELFF
.	TRBV6-6	TRBJ1-4	.	TGTGCCATCAGGGAAACAGAGTCCTCGAGCGAAAAACTGTTTTTT	CAIRETESSSEKLFF
.	TRBV19	TRBJ1-2	.	TGTGCCAGTAGTCCGCCCCAGGCCGCCTATGGCTACACCTTC	CASSPPQAAYGYTF
.	TRBV23-1	TRBJ2-1	.	TGCGCCAGCAGATGCACCGGGAGAGTGTACCGGAATGAGCAGTTCTTC	CASRCTGRVYRNEQFF
.	TRBV4-1	TRBJ2-5	.	TGCGCCAGCAGCCAATCCCCACTGGAAGGGGAGACCCAGTACTTC	CASSQSPLEGETQYF
few	TRBV19	TRBJ1-3	TRBD1	TGTGCCAGTAGAAGGGACAGGAGCTCTGGAAACACCATATATTTT	CASRRDRSSGNTIYF
.	TRBV4-2	TRBJ2-1	.	TGTGCCAGCAGCCAAGAAGGGGACCGGCGGGATGAGCAGTTCTTC	CASSQEGDRRDEQFF
.	TRBV4-1	TRBJ2-1	TRBD2	TGCGCCAGCAGCGGTCGGACTAGCGGGAGATCAGACAATGAGCAGTTCTTC	CASSGRTSGRSDNEQFF